This T cell receptor beta chain was profiled in a study of shared clonotypes between healthy human individuals. Looking at the study overall: Donors had three CD4 naive, three CD4 memory, two CD8 naive and one CD8 memory plate apiece.

Data came from immunoSEQ multiplex PCR; TCRdb stores just in-frame clones and leaves some out. This sample has just under 350,000 clones; roughly 80% occur once, and the top ten carry under 11%. Study results and caveats: The authors sampled blood alone, and tissue repertoires likely differ.

Per the germline V gene, CDR1 is SGHVS and CDR2 is FQNEAQ. Trimming stripped 3 bases from V and 4 bases from J, with 10 bases between. The CDR3 has 14 residues. In regard to this clone: What it binds is not known.

The gene calls are TRBV7-8 and TRBJ1-5, with a tentative D call TRBD1 (5 bases). Sequencing used memory CD4+ T cells sorted from blood. The subset is: CD45RA-negative fraction. The clonotype comes from a man aged 30 to 45 in good health. The CDR3: CASSFYQGNQPQHF. The DNA of the CDR3 is TGTGCCAGCAGCTTTTATCAGGGTAATCAGCCCCAGCATTTT. Full variable domain (missing parts from reference TRBV7-8 and TRBJ1-5): GAGVSQSPRYKVAKRGQDVALRCDPISGHVSLFWYQQALGQGPEFLTYFQNEAQLDKSGLPSDRFFAERPEGSVSTLKIQRTQQEDSAVYLCASSFYQGNQPQHFGDGTRLSIL.